These 14 T cell receptor beta chains were all obtained from the same sample, sequenced in a study of T cells in tuberculosis. Data came from immunoSEQ multiplex PCR; TCRdb stores just in-frame clones and leaves some out. The sample lists 30,000 to 35,000 clones, approximately 90% occurring once. The sequencing sample was made of PBMCs. The receptor source for this set is a donor between 10 and 29 years old with latent tuberculosis or without tuberculosis infection.

The chain carries TRBV7-2 and TRBJ2-5, with 11 bases aligning to TRBD1. V lost 1 base and J lost 4; bases outside the gene matches: 2. From germline, CDR1 is SGHTA and CDR2 FQGNSA. CDR3 length: 15 residues. The CDR3 reads CASSLGGQGGETQYF. The CDR3, as DNA: TGTGCCAGCAGCTTAGGGGGACAGGGGGGAGAGACCCAGTACTTC.

The chain links TRBV4-3 to TRBJ1-2, with a possible D match to TRBD1 (5 bases). Trimming pared 0 bases from V and 2 bases from J, leaving 10 bases between. This CDR3 is built from 15 residues. Per germline, CDR1 LGHNA and CDR2 YSLEER. The CDR3 nucleotides read TGCGCCAGCAGCCAAGACTATCGGACAAACTATGGCTACACCTTC. It is translated as CASSQDYRTNYGYTF.

The J gene is TRBJ2-7, the V gene TRBV14; TRBD1 matches at 9 bases. This CDR3 has 14 residues. Germline V gene data show CDR1 as SGHDN and CDR2 as FVKESK. V lost 0 bases to trimming and J lost 5 bases; unmatched junction nucleotides: 2. The CDR3: CASSQDWTGDEQYF. The CDR3 nucleotides are TGTGCCAGCAGCCAAGATTGGACAGGGGACGAGCAGTACTTC. Full variable domain (missing parts from reference TRBV14 and TRBJ2-7): EAGVTQFPSHSVIEKGQTVTLRCDPISGHDNLYWYRRVMGKEIKFLLHFVKESKQDESGMPNNRFLAERTGGTYSTLKVQPAELEDSGVYFCASSQDWTGDEQYFGPGTRLTVT.

This chain joins TRBV7-9 and TRBJ2-2; D possibly corresponds to TRBD2 (6 bases). CDR3 length: 14 residues. In germline, CDR1 is SEHNR, CDR2 FQNEAQ (reference sequence). V lost 5 bases, J lost 12 bases, and 19 bases lay in between. The CDR3 sequence is CASSRRTRDQKLFF. CDR3 sequence (DNA): TGTGCCAGCAGCCGAAGGACGCGGGACCAGAAGCTGTTTTTT.

The J gene is TRBJ1-1, the V gene TRBV5-1, with TRBD1 matching over 10 bases. CDR1 is SGHRS and CDR2 is YFSETQ in the germline V gene. Trimming removed 4 bases from V and 0 bases from J; junction bases left unmatched: 9. CDR3 length equals 17 residues. The DNA for the CDR3 is TGCGCCAGCAGCGCCGGGACAGGGGCCGATATGAACACTGAAGCTTTCTTT. It yields the protein CASSAGTGADMNTEAFF.

The chain is built from TRBV7-9 and TRBJ2-7, with TRBD2 as a possible D gene (5 bases). Germline V lookup: CDR1 SEHNR, CDR2 FQNEAQ (reference sequence). The V gene lost 3 bases and the J gene lost 6 bases, with 18 bases spanning the gap. The CDR3 is 15 amino acids. CDR3 bases: TGTGCCAGCAGCTTCGGTCGGGGAGTGGCTCTCGAGCAGTACTTC. Encoded protein: CASSFGRGVALEQYF.

This clone was seen just once. The V call is TRBV27, the J call TRBJ2-7, with 8 bases identical to TRBD1. Trimming at V came to 3 bases and at J to 1 base, leaving 5 bases not matched to a gene. Germline V lookup: CDR1 MNHEY, CDR2 SMNVEV (reference sequence). The CDR3 runs to 15 residues. DNA of the CDR3: TGTGCCAGCAGTTTTGGGACAGGCCGTTCCTACGAGCAGTACTTC. This gives the protein CASSFGTGRSYEQYF.

In DNA, the CDR3 is TGTGCCAGCAGTTCCTCTGGGACAGGGCAAGAGACCCAGTACTTC. This encodes CASSSSGTGQETQYF. The genes are TRBV28 and TRBJ2-5; 9 nucleotides agree with TRBD1. Looked up from germline, CDR1 is MDHEN and CDR2 is SYDVKM. Trimming removed 4 bases from V and 2 bases from J; junction bases left unmatched: 5. This CDR3 spans 15 amino acids.

This chain joins TRBV28 and TRBJ1-2; the D gene is possibly TRBD1 (6 bases). Germline CDR1 MDHEN, CDR2 SYDVKM. The CDR3 spans 14 residues. V lost 8 bases and J lost 4, with 17 bases in between. In DNA, the CDR3 is TGTGCCAGCGAAACCACAGGGTTAGGCTATGGCTACACCTTC. Its protein product is CASETTGLGYGYTF.

V and J are TRBV19 and TRBJ2-1, with 7 nucleotides matching TRBD2. This CDR3 spans 13 amino acids. V lost 9 bases, J lost 7 bases, and 9 bases stayed unmatched. Germline V lookup: CDR1 LNHDA, CDR2 SQIVND (reference sequence). This CDR3 is CASTWGGPNEQFF. CDR3 DNA sequence: TGTGCCAGCACATGGGGGGGACCGAATGAGCAGTTCTTC.

This chain links TRBV7-7 with TRBJ1-2; 7 nucleotides line up with TRBD1. The CDR3 runs to 13 residues. The V gene's germline CDR1 is SSHAT and CDR2 FNYEAQ (reference sequence). Trimming took 5 bases from V and 6 from J; bases not matched to a gene: 6. The CDR3 reads CASSQGGNDGYTF. DNA of the CDR3: TGTGCCAGCAGCCAAGGGGGCAATGATGGCTACACCTTC.

The gene calls are TRBV5-4 and TRBJ2-7; 8 bases line up with TRBD2. Germline values: CDR1 SGHNT, CDR2 YYREEE (reference sequence). The CDR3 spans 14 residues. Losses at the gene ends were 4 bases for V and 2 bases for J; bases not matched to a gene: 5. In DNA, the CDR3 is TGTGCCAGCAGCCCCGGGACTAGTACCTACGAGCAGTACTTC. Encoded protein: CASSPGTSTYEQYF.

This chain connects TRBV14 to TRBJ2-1, with D unresolved. In germline, CDR1 is SGHDN, CDR2 FVKESK. Trimming took off 0 bases at V and 4 bases at J, with 7 bases between the two ends. The CDR3 is 14 residues long. The chain's CDR3 is CASSQETGYNEQFF. CDR3 nucleotide sequence: TGTGCCAGCAGCCAAGAAACGGGTTACAATGAGCAGTTCTTC.

The chain recombines TRBV9 with TRBJ2-5; D is uncertain. There are 14 residues in the CDR3. Trimming took 2 bases from V and 2 from J, leaving 10 bases between them. Germline CDR1 is SGDLS and CDR2 is YYNGEE. DNA of the CDR3: TGTGCCAGCAGCGTTCAAGACAATCAAGAGACCCAGTACTTC. It yields the protein CASSVQDNQETQYF.